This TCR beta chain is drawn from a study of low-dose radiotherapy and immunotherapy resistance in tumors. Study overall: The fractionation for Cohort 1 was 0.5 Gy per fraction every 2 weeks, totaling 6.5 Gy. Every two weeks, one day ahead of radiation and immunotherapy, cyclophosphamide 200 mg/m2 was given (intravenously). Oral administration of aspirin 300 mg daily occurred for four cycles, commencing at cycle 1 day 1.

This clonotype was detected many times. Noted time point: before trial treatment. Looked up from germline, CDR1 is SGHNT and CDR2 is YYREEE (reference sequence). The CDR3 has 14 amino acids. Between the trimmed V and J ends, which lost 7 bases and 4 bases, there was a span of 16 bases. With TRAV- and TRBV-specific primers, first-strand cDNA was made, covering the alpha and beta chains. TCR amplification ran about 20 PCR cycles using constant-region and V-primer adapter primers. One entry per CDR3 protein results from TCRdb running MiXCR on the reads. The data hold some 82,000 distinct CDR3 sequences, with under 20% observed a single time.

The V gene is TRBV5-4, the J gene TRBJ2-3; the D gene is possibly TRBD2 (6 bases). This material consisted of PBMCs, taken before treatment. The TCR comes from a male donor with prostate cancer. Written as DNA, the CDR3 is TGTGCCAGCGGCGAGCGGGTCACTGCAGATACGCAGTATTTT. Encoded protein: CASGERVTADTQYF.